This T cell receptor beta chain is from a study of regulatory T cells. Amplification used 52 TRBV primers and 13 TRBJ primers. Clones were sequenced by immunoSEQ multiplex PCR, and TCRdb holds only the in-frame ones, with some missing. The table has over 20,000 clones, under 95% seen once. Autoimmunity was present in every CD3G-deficient patient, worse in two. Patients aged 2 to 39 years had fewer naive T cells. Sequenced sample: CD8+ T cells sorted from blood. The receptor comes from a child under 10 years old with CD3G deficiency.

The CDR3 loop reads CASSALAGTANTEAFF. The DNA for the CDR3 is TGTGCCAGTAGCGCTTTAGCCGGGACAGCGAACACTGAAGCTTTCTTT. This chain connects TRBV19 to TRBJ1-1; 7 bases map to TRBD1. Germline CDR1 reads LNHDA; CDR2 reads SQIVND (reference sequence). The CDR3 is 16 residues long. V dropped 6 bases and J dropped 1; count of bases not matched to a gene: 11.